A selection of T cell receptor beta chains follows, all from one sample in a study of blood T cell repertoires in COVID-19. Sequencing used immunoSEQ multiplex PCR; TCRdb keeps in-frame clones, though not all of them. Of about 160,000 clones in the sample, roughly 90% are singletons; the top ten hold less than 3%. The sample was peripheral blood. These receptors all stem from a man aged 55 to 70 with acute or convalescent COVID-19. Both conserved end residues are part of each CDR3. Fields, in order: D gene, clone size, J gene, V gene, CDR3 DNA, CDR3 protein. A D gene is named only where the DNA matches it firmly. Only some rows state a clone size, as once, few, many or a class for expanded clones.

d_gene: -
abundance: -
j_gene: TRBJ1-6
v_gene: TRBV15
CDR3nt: TGTGCCACCAGCAGAGACCCGGGAAGGAATTCACCCCTCCACTTT
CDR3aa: CATSRDPGRNSPLHF

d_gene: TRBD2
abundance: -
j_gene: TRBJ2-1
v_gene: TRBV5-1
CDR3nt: TGCGCCAGCAGGGACTGGGGGGGTAACGACAATGAGCAGTTCTTC
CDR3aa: CASRDWGGNDNEQFF

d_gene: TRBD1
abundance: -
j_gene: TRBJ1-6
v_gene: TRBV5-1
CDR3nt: TGCGCCAGCAGACAATTAGGACAGGGGGATAATTCACCCCTCCACTTT
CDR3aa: CASRQLGQGDNSPLHF

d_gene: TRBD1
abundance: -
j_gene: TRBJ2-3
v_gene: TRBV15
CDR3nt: TGTGCCACCAGCAGGAGGACAGGGGTAACAGATACGCAGTATTTT
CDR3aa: CATSRRTGVTDTQYF

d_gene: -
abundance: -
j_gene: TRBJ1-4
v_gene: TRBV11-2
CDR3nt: TGTGCCAGCAGCACCCGGAGGCAAGAAAAACTGTTTTTT
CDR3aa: CASSTRRQEKLFF

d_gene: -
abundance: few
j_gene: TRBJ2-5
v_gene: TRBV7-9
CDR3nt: TGTGCCAGCAGCTTAATTGAGGAGGGGGAGACCCAGTACTTC
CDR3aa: CASSLIEEGETQYF

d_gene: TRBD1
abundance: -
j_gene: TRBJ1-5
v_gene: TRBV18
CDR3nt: TGTGCCAGCTCTACGGACAGGACTAATCAGCCCCAGCATTTT
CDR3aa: CASSTDRTNQPQHF

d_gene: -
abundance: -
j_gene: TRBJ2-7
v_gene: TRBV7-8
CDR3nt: TGTGCCAGCAGCTTTGGGGGGGCCACCTACGAGCAGTACTTC
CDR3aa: CASSFGGATYEQYF

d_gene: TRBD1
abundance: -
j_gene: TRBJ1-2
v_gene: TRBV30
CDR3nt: TGTGCTGGAACCGGGACAGGGGGCGGCTACACCTTC
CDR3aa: CAGTGTGGGYTF

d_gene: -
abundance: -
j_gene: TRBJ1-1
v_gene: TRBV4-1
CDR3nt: TGCGCCAGCAGAGGGGGCACTGAAGCTTTCTTT
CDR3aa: CASRGGTEAFF

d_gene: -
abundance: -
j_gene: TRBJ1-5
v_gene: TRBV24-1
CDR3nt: TGTGCCACCAGTGATTTCGGGGGTGCGCCCCAGCATTTT
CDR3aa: CATSDFGGAPQHF

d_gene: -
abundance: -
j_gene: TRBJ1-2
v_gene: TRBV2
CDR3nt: TGTGCCAGCAGATGGGAGGGCTACACCTTC
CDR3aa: CASRWEGYTF

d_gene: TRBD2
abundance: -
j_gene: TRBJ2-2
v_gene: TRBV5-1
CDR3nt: TGCGCCAGCAGCCCGGCGGGAGCTACCGGGGAGCTGTTTTTT
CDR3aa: CASSPAGATGELFF

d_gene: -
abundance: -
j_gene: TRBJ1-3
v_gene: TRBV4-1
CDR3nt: TGCGCCAGCGCGGGGACCAGCGGAAACACCATATATTTT
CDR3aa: CASAGTSGNTIYF

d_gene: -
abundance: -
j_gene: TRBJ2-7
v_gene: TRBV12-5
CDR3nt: TGTGCTAGTGGTTCAGGGGATTTCCCTGGCGAGCAGTACTTC
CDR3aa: CASGSGDFPGEQYF

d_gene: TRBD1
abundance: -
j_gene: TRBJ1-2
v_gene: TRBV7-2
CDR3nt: TGTGCCAGCACCCCGGGACAGGGATCATATGGCTACACCTTC
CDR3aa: CASTPGQGSYGYTF

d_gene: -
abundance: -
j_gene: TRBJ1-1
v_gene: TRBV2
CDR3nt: TGTGCCAGCAGCCGCGAGGAGAACACTGAAGCTTTCTTT
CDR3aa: CASSREENTEAFF

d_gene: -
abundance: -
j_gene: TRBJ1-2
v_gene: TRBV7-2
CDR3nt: TGTGCCAGCAGCTTATCGGGGGGCTCCAGTGGCTACACCTTC
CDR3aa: CASSLSGGSSGYTF

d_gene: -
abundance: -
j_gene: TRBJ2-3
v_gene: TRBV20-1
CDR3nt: TGCAGTGCTAGTGCAGGGGGCACAGATACGCAGTATTTT
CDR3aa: CSASAGGTDTQYF

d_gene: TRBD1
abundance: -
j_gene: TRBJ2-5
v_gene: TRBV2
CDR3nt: TGTGCCAGCAAGACAGGGCCCTCCCCAGAGACCCAGTACTTC
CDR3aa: CASKTGPSPETQYF

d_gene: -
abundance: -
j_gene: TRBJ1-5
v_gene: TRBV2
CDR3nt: TGTGCCAGCAGTCTTCTGGACAGCAGTCAGCCCCAGCATTTT
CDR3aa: CASSLLDSSQPQHF

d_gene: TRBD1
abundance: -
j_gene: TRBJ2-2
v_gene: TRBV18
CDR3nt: TGTGCCAGCTCACGAGACAGGGGGCTTAAGAACACCGGGGAGCTGTTTTTT
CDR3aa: CASSRDRGLKNTGELFF

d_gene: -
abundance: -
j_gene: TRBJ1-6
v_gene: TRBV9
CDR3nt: TGTGCCAGCAGCGTAAGTCAGTTTAATTCACCCCTCCACTTT
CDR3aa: CASSVSQFNSPLHF

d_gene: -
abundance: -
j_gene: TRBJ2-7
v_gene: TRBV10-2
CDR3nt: TGCGCCAGCAGTGGGGTCCAGACAGCCTCCTACGAGCAGTACTTC
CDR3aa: CASSGVQTASYEQYF

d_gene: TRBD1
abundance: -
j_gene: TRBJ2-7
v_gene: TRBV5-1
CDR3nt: TGCGCCAGCAGCTTGGCCCGGACAGGAGACTACGAGCAGTACTTC
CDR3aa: CASSLARTGDYEQYF

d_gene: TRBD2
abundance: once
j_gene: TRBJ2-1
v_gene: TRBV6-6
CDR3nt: TGTGCCAGCAGTTACGGGGACTCCGGGGGGAGGAATGAGCAGTTCTTC
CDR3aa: CASSYGDSGGRNEQFF

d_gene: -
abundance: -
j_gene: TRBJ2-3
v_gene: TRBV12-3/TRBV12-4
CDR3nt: TGTGCCAGCAGTTTGTCTAGCACAGATACGCAGTATTTT
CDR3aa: CASSLSSTDTQYF

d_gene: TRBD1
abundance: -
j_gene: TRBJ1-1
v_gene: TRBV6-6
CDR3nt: TGTGCCAGCAGTTACAGAGGGGACAGGGTACCTGAAGCTTTCTTT
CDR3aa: CASSYRGDRVPEAFF

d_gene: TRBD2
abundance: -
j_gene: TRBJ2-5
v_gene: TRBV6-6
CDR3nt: TGTGCCAGCAGGGCGGGGACTAGTTGGTATCGAGAGACCCAGTACTTC
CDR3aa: CASRAGTSWYRETQYF

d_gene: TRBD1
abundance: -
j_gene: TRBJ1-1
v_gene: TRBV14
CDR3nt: TGTGCCAGCAGCCCGCGACAGGGGGTGACTGAAGCTTTCTTT
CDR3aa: CASSPRQGVTEAFF

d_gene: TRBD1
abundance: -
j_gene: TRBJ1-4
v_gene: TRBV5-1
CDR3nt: TGCGCCAGCAGCCTAACCGGGACAGGGGGTGAAAAACTGTTTTTT
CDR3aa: CASSLTGTGGEKLFF

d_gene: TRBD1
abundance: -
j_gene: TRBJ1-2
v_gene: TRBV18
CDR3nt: TGTGCCAGCTCACCTCCAGGGGGCGTCTATGGCTACACCTTC
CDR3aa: CASSPPGGVYGYTF

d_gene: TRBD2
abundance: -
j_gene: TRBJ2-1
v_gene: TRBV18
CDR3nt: TGTGCCAGCTCACCATTGATTGCTAGCGGGGACAGCTCCTACAATGAGCAGTTCTTC
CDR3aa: CASSPLIASGDSSYNEQFF

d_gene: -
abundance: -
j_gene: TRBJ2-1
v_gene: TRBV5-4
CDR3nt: TGTGCCAGCAGCTTTCTAAGCGGGCAGGGCTACAATGAGCAGTTCTTC
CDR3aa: CASSFLSGQGYNEQFF

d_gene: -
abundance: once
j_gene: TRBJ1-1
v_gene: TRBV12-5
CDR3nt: TGTGCTAGTGGTCAGGGGAGGAACACTGAAGCTTTCTTT
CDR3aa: CASGQGRNTEAFF

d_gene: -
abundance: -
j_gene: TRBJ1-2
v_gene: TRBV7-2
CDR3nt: TGTGCCAGCAGCTTAGTACCCCGTACAGCTGGCTACACCTTC
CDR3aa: CASSLVPRTAGYTF

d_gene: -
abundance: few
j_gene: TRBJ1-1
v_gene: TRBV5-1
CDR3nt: TGCGCCAGCAGCTTGGGGTCCGGGAGCCACACTGAAGCTTTCTTT
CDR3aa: CASSLGSGSHTEAFF

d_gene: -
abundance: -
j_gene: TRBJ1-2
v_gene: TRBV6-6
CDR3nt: TGTGCCAGCACAGAACAGGGTAACGGCTACACCTTC
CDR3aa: CASTEQGNGYTF

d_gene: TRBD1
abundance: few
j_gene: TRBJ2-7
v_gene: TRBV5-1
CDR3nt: TGCGCCAGCAGCTTTCTAACCCAGGGGGCGTACGAGCAGTACTTC
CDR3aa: CASSFLTQGAYEQYF

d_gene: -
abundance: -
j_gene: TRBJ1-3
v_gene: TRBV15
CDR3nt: TGTGCCACCAGCAGTGACCCGGGAATAAAGAGAAACACCATATATTTT
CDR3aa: CATSSDPGIKRNTIYF

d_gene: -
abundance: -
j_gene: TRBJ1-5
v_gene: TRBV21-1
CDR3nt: TGTGCCAGCTCACTTCAGCCCCAGCATTTT
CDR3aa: CASSLQPQHF

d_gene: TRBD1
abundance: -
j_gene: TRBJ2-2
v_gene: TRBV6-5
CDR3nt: TGTGCCAGCACTACAGGGGGTATGAACACCGGGGAGCTGTTTTTT
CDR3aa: CASTTGGMNTGELFF

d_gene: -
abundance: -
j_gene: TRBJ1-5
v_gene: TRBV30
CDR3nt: TGTGCCTGGAGTCGTGCCGGGATGCGGATGGGCAATCAGCCCCAGCATTTT
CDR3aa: CAWSRAGMRMGNQPQHF

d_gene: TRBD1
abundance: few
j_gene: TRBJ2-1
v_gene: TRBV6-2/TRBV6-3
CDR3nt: TGTGCCAGCAGTCAATTTACAGGGGAATCCTACAATGAGCAGTTCTTC
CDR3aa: CASSQFTGESYNEQFF

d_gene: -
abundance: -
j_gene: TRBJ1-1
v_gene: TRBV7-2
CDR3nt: TGTGCCAGCAGCTTAGCCAGGGTGAACACTGAAGCTTTCTTT
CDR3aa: CASSLARVNTEAFF

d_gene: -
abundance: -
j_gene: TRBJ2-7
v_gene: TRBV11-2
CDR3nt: TGTGCCAGCAAATCCAGTGCTGGGGCATCTGGGCAGTACTTC
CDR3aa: CASKSSAGASGQYF

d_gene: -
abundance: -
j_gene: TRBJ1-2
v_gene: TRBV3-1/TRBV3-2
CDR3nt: TGTGCCAGCAGCCAAGATTTAAGCTACACCTTC
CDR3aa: CASSQDLSYTF

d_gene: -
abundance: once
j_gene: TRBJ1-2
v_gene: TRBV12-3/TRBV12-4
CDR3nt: TGTGCCAGCAGAGAGGACTATGGCTACACCTTC
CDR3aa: CASREDYGYTF

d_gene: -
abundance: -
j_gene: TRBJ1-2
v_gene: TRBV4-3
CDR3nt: TGCGCCAGCAGCCAATTCAGGGGAACCCACTATGGCTACACCTTC
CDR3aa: CASSQFRGTHYGYTF

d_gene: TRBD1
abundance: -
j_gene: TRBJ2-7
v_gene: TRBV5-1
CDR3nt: TGCGCCAGCAGCTTGGCCGGGACAGGGACCTACGAGCAGTACTTC
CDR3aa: CASSLAGTGTYEQYF

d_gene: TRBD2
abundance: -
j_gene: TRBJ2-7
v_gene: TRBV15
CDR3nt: TGTGCCACCACCACTAGCGGGGGCCCCTACGAGCAGTACTTC
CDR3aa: CATTTSGGPYEQYF

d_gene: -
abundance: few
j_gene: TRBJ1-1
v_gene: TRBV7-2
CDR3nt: TGTGCCAGCAGCTTAAGCGGGGGGCAGACTGAAGCTTTCTTT
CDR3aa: CASSLSGGQTEAFF

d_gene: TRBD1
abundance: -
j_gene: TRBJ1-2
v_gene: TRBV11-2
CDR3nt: TGTGCCAGCAGCTCCCAGCCGGGACAGCTTTATGGCTACACCTTC
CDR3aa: CASSSQPGQLYGYTF

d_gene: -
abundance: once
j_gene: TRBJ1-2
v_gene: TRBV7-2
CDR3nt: TGTGCCAGCAGCTTAGTCATAATCTCCGGCGGGGGCTACACCTTC
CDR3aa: CASSLVIISGGGYTF

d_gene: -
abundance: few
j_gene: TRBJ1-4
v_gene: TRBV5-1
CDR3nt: TGCGCCAGCAGTCCGATCGCGGCTACCGAAAAACTGTTTTTT
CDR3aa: CASSPIAATEKLFF

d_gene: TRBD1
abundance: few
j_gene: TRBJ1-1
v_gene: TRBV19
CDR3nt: TGTGCCAGTAGTAGGACAGGGTTCACTGAAGCTTTCTTT
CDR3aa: CASSRTGFTEAFF

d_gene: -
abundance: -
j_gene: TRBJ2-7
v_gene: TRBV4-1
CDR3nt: TGCGCCAGCAGCCCATCCATGACTCCCACCTACGAGCAGTACTTC
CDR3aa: CASSPSMTPTYEQYF